This T cell receptor (beta chain) was captured by sequencing in a study of T cell clones after liver transplantation. Across the study: In this trial, immunosuppression withdrawal was attempted within 2 years of liver transplant. Tolerance: complete withdrawal held at least one year, liver enzymes staying within twice normal.

The data were produced by immunoSEQ multiplex PCR, yet TCRdb's version contains in-frame clones alone and is incomplete. The table has 16,000 or so clones, approximately 90% seen once. Trimming at V came to 4 bases and at J to 2 bases, leaving 4 bases not matched to a gene. The germline V gene has CDR1 SGHRS and CDR2 YFSETQ. CDR3 length equals 15 residues. Sample: CD8+ T cells from blood, taken just over 45 months after liver transplant. This clonotype originated in a human patient who received a liver transplant. Some T cells may be the graft donor's. V usage is TRBV5-1 and J usage is TRBJ1-3; 9 bases align to TRBD1. The CDR3 nucleotides read TGCGCCAGCAGCCAACAGGGGGCGCCTGGAAACACCATATATTTT. This translates into CASSQQGAPGNTIYF. The full variable domain, rest sourced from reference TRBV5-1 and TRBJ1-3, is KAGVTQTPRYLIKTRGQQVTLSCSPISGHRSVSWYQQTPGQGLQFLFEYFSETQRNKGNFPGRFSGRQFSNSRSEMNVSTLELGDSALYLCASSQQGAPGNTIYFGEGSWLTVV.